This paragraph covers one TCR beta chain sequence. This sample stems from a study of blood T cell repertoires in COVID-19. As for the study in general: Some COVID-19 samples were acute and others convalescent; all came from the United States, Italy and Spain.

Resolution of symptoms, clearance, or two negative PCRs was present in recovered Cohort 3 donors. Germline loops: CDR1 SGHTA, CDR2 FQGTGA. The ends lost 5 bases at V and 2 bases at J; junction bases unmatched: 10. The CDR3 length is 17 residues. Source study methods: Reference gene primer amplification in the assay estimated nucleated cell counts. Sequenced by immunoSEQ multiplex PCR; TCRdb stores in-frame clones only, minus some. For V, J and clone size, that table is used; D and trimming come from the DNA. Of around 300,000 clones in the sample, about 85% were seen once. V usage is TRBV7-3 and J usage is TRBJ2-3, with 10 bases aligning to TRBD1. This receptor was taken from a woman aged 45-60 years who had recovered from COVID-19. Sequenced input: PBMCs or T cells enriched from blood (not recorded which). DNA for the CDR3: TGTGCCAGCAGCCCCCGGACAGGGGGGGGGTCCACAGATACGCAGTATTTT. Its translation is CASSPRTGGGSTDTQYF.